The 28 T cell receptor beta chains given below trace back to one sample, sequenced in a study of blood T cells in healthy people across ages. A second roughly 6 to 11 cycle PCR used barcoded and J-beta primers. TCRdb independently ran MiXCR on the 5' RACE reads; one entry per CDR3 protein. The sample yields about 830,000 distinct CDR3 sequences, roughly 60% seen once. Sequenced sample: blood. The source is a young man in good health.

The chain links TRBV20-1 to TRBJ2-1; TRBD2 agrees at 10 bases. CDR1 DFQATT and CDR2 SNEGSKA come from the germline V gene (reference sequence). Trimming at V came to 6 bases and at J to 4 bases, leaving 9 bases not matched to a gene. CDR3 size: 15 residues. CDR3 amino acids: CSAPITSGVYNEQFF. The CDR3 coding sequence is TGCAGTGCCCCAATAACTAGCGGGGTTTACAATGAGCAGTTCTTC.

This clonotype was picked up a small number of times. The genes are TRBV29-1 and TRBJ2-7, with 9 bases lining up with TRBD1. This CDR3 has 15 amino acids. Germline values: CDR1 SQVTM, CDR2 ANQGSEA. Unmatched junction bases numbered 14, after V lost 8 bases and J lost 3 bases. The CDR3 coding sequence is TGCAGCCAGGGAGGGGACAGGGTGGTAGTCTACGAGCAGTACTTC. This codes for CSQGGDRVVVYEQYF.

This clonotype was detected a few times. The chain joins TRBV10-3 to TRBJ1-1, with a weak D call TRBD1 (5 bases). The CDR3 consists of 14 residues. The germline V gene encodes CDR1 ENHRY and CDR2 SYGVKD. V was cut by 5 bases and J by 0 bases, with 10 bases left in between. The CDR3 loop is CAISLTEMNTEAFF. DNA for the CDR3: TGTGCCATCAGTCTGACAGAGATGAACACTGAAGCTTTCTTT.

The chain couples TRBV7-2 to TRBJ2-5; D is unclear. V was trimmed by 5 bases and J by 5 bases, leaving 21 bases between them. The CDR3 has 16 amino acids. CDR1 is SGHTA and CDR2 is FQGNSA in the germline V gene. CDR3 DNA sequence: TGTGCCAGCAGCCGCGAACGTGTAGGGTCGTGGGAGACCCAGTACTTC. As protein: CASSRERVGSWETQYF.

The genes are TRBV24-1 and TRBJ2-1; D is undetermined. Trimming shortened V by 3 bases and J by 8 bases, and 19 bases separated the two germline ends. Germline loops: CDR1 KGHDR, CDR2 SFDVKD. This CDR3 contains 16 residues. The chain's CDR3 is CATSDHRAQTPDEQFF. CDR3 in DNA: TGTGCCACCAGTGATCACCGGGCCCAGACCCCTGATGAGCAGTTCTTC.

In its sample, this clonotype was seen a few times. The chain recombines TRBV7-9 with TRBJ1-4; 9 bases line up with TRBD1. The junction had 12 bases not matched to a gene; V was cut back by 2 bases and J by 8 bases. The germline gives CDR1 SEHNR, CDR2 FQNEAQ (reference sequence). This CDR3 contains 17 residues. The DNA of the CDR3 is TGTGCCAGCAGCTTATGGATCCAGACAGGGGGAGGCGAAAAACTGTTTTTT. Protein: CASSLWIQTGGGEKLFF. Looking up the rest from reference TRBV7-9 and TRBJ1-4 gives the full variable domain: DTGVSQNPRHKITKRGQNVTFRCDPISEHNRLYWYRQTLGQGPEFLTYFQNEAQLEKSRLLSDRFSAERPKGSFSTLEIQRTEQGDSAMYLCASSLWIQTGGGEKLFFGSGTQLSVL.

The V gene is TRBV20-1, the J gene TRBJ1-6; 7 bases align to TRBD1. Trimming removed 3 bases from V and 10 bases from J; junction bases left unmatched: 12. Germline loops: CDR1 DFQATT, CDR2 SNEGSKA (reference sequence). CDR3 length: 15 amino acids. CDR3 sequence (DNA): TGCAGTGCTAGCGCAGGGGGAAGTTCTAGATCACCCCTCCACTTT. Translating gives CSASAGGSSRSPLHF.

The chain is built from TRBV7-2 and TRBJ2-1, with D unresolved. Near its end, the DNA agrees better with TRBJ2-7, so the J call may be wrong. CDR3 length: 14 amino acids. Germline lookup yields CDR1 SGHTA and CDR2 FQGNSA. CDR3 in amino acids: CASSLDGSYNEQYF. The CDR3 nucleotides read TGTGCCAGCAGCTTAGACGGCTCCTACAATGAGCAGTACTTC.

In this sample, this clonotype turned up a few times. This chain uses TRBV15 with TRBJ2-1; 8 bases are shared with TRBD1. With V trimmed by 3 bases and J by 7 bases, 14 bases remained unmatched. The germline CDR1 and CDR2 sequences are LNHNV and YYDKDF (reference sequence). CDR3 length: 17 residues. CDR3: CATSSVPGQAQRNEQFF. The CDR3 nucleotides read TGTGCCACCAGCAGTGTACCGGGACAGGCTCAGAGAAATGAGCAGTTCTTC.

This clonotype turned up a few times. This sequence joins TRBV7-2 and TRBJ2-7; D call uncertain. Per the germline V gene, CDR1 is SGHTA and CDR2 is FQGNSA. V was clipped by 5 bases and J by 2 bases, with 13 bases between them. The CDR3 length is 14 residues. Written as DNA, the CDR3 is TGTGCCAGCAGCCCCGACCGACGAACCTACGAGCAGTACTTC. Translation: CASSPDRRTYEQYF.

This clonotype was seen a handful of times. The chain recombines TRBV9 with TRBJ1-6; no reliable D call. This CDR3 is built from 14 residues. Germline lookup yields CDR1 SGDLS and CDR2 YYNGEE. Trimming stripped 2 bases from V and 9 bases from J, with 12 bases between. CDR3 sequence reads: CASSVNLGSSPLHF. The CDR3 region has the DNA TGTGCCAGCAGCGTTAATCTAGGATCTTCACCCCTCCACTTT.

The chain employs TRBV3-1 and TRBJ2-7, with D perhaps assigned TRBD1 or TRBD2 (6 bases each). The CDR3 is 14 residues long. Between the trimmed V and J ends, which lost 0 bases and 9 bases, there was a span of 15 bases. Germline assignment: CDR1 LGHDT and CDR2 YNNKEL (reference sequence). The CDR3 loop is CASSQETGRTLQYF. CDR3 DNA sequence: TGTGCCAGCAGCCAAGAAACAGGGAGGACTTTGCAGTACTTC.

This chain links TRBV3-1 with TRBJ1-2; 11 bases map to TRBD1. This CDR3 region has 16 residues. Germline V lookup: CDR1 LGHDT, CDR2 YNNKEL (reference sequence). V trimming: 1 base; J trimming: 4 bases; junction bases outside the gene matches: 5. The CDR3 nucleotides read TGTGCCAGCAGCCAAGGGACAGGGGGCGTCGGCTATGGCTACACCTTC. It codes for CASSQGTGGVGYGYTF.

The gene calls are TRBV7-2 and TRBJ2-5; 9 bases fit TRBD1. The germline gives CDR1 SGHTA, CDR2 FQGNSA. V lost 5 bases, J lost 5 bases, and 18 bases stayed unmatched. There are 18 residues in the CDR3. The CDR3 is CASSRYRVDRGIVETQYF. DNA of the CDR3: TGTGCCAGCAGCCGGTACCGAGTGGACAGGGGTATTGTTGAGACCCAGTACTTC.

This chain links TRBV6-1 with TRBJ1-5; TRBD1 is a possible D gene (6 bases). With 6 bases removed from V and 2 bases from J, the gap between germline ends came to 11 bases. The length of the CDR3 is 14 residues. Germline loops: CDR1 MNHNS, CDR2 SASEGT. CDR3 bases: TGTGCCAGCAGAGAGGGGGGGGGCAATCAGCCCCAGCATTTT. Translating gives CASREGGGNQPQHF.

This chain uses TRBV6-1 with TRBJ2-7; 7 bases align to TRBD1. Per germline, CDR1 MNHNS and CDR2 SASEGT. This CDR3 contains 13 residues. The J segment lost 2 bases and the V segment lost 11 bases, leaving 9 bases of the junction unmatched. CDR3 protein: CAGGPGQTYEQYF. The CDR3 DNA follows: TGTGCCGGCGGACCGGGACAGACCTACGAGCAGTACTTC.

This chain connects TRBV27 to TRBJ2-1; tentatively, D is TRBD2 (6 bases). The CDR3 runs 14 residues. V dropped 3 bases and J dropped 5 bases, with 11 bases sitting between them. CDR1 MNHEY and CDR2 SMNVEV come from the germline V gene (reference sequence). The CDR3 DNA is TGTGCCAGCAGTTTCCGGGACTTCAACAATGAGCAGTTCTTC. Its translation is CASSFRDFNNEQFF.

The chain carries TRBV4-1 and TRBJ1-2; D perhaps matches TRBD1 (6 bases). V was trimmed by 5 bases and J by 5 bases, leaving 21 bases between them. CDR3 size: 16 residues. Germline V gives CDR1 MGHRA, CDR2 YSYEKL. The CDR3 loop reads CASSFKMDRTSYGYTF. CDR3 sequence (DNA): TGCGCCAGCAGCTTTAAGATGGACAGAACCAGTTATGGCTACACCTTC.

This clonotype was picked up a small number of times. This chain joins TRBV6-1 and TRBJ2-4; 9 bases agree with TRBD1. This CDR3 is 15 amino acids long. The germline gives CDR1 MNHNS, CDR2 SASEGT. The J segment lost 8 bases and the V segment lost 3 bases, leaving 8 bases of the junction unmatched. CDR3 amino acids: CASSDLTGGEYIQYF. The CDR3 region has the DNA TGTGCCAGCAGTGACCTGACAGGGGGGGAGTACATTCAGTACTTC.

V is TRBV5-5 and J is TRBJ1-1; tentatively, D is TRBD1 (5 bases). There are 15 residues in the CDR3. Trimming took off 2 bases at V and 1 base at J, with 12 bases between the two ends. In germline, CDR1 is SGHKS, CDR2 YYEKEE (reference sequence). CDR3: CASSFGGNWNTEAFF. DNA of the CDR3: TGTGCCAGCAGCTTTGGGGGAAACTGGAACACTGAAGCTTTCTTT.

The chain carries TRBV29-1 and TRBJ2-7; D is undetermined. From germline, CDR1 is SQVTM and CDR2 ANQGSEA. Trimming shortened V by 3 bases and J by 2 bases, and 8 bases separated the two germline ends. The CDR3 is made up of 12 amino acids. The CDR3 reads CSVEGQTYEQYF. CDR3 DNA: TGCAGCGTTGAGGGCCAAACCTACGAGCAGTACTTC.

Concerning this clonotype itself: One junction end disagrees with the germline gene, perhaps due to a read error. V gene TRBV5-1 combines with J gene TRBJ2-5; D possibly corresponds to TRBD1 (6 bases). The CDR3 has 15 residues. Germline V gene sequence: CDR1 SGHRS, CDR2 YFSETQ. DNA of the CDR3: TGCGCCAGCAGATTGGCGGTCACAGGGACAGAGACCCAGTACTTC. It codes for CASRLAVTGTETQYF. The complete variable domain, with remaining parts taken from reference TRBV5-1 and TRBJ2-5, reads KAGVTQTPRYLIKTRGQQVTLSCSPISGHRSVSWYQQTPGQGLQFLFEYFSETQRNKGNFPGRFSGRQFSNSRSEMNVSTLELGDSALYLCASRLAVTGTETQYFGPGTRLLVL.

At least ten counts were recorded for this clonotype. The chain joins TRBV20-1 to TRBJ2-3, with 9 bases fitting TRBD1. In germline, CDR1 is DFQATT, CDR2 SNEGSKA (reference sequence). CDR3 size: 15 residues. Germline trimming cut 5 bases from V and 6 bases from J; bases unmatched to any gene: 12. CDR3 in DNA: TGCAGTGCTTCTCCGGGACAGGGAAAGTTGGATACGCAGTATTTT. It specifies CSASPGQGKLDTQYF.

The chain has TRBV20-1 and TRBJ1-4, with TRBD1 as a possible D gene (5 bases). The germline CDR1 and CDR2 sequences are DFQATT and SNEGSKA (reference sequence). Trimming shortened V by 5 bases and J by 6 bases, and 10 bases separated the two germline ends. The CDR3 loop spans 12 amino acids. CDR3 residues: CSARRGDEKLFF. In nucleotides, the CDR3 is TGCAGTGCTCGACGAGGGGATGAAAAACTGTTTTTT.

This clonotype was recorded once. The chain employs TRBV29-1 and TRBJ2-7, with 8 bases lining up with TRBD1. CDR3 length equals 14 residues. Germline trimming cut 4 bases from V and 5 bases from J; bases unmatched to any gene: 10. Germline-derived CDR1 and CDR2 are SQVTM and ANQGSEA. DNA of the CDR3: TGCAGCGTTGGAAGTCAGACAGGGGTTGACGAGCAGTACTTC. Amino acid sequence: CSVGSQTGVDEQYF.

A few counts support this clonotype. J is TRBJ1-1 and V is TRBV3-1; D uncertain. Trimming took 4 bases from V and 1 from J, leaving 19 bases between them. Germline lookup yields CDR1 LGHDT and CDR2 YNNKEL (reference sequence). CDR3 length: 17 residues. CDR3 coding DNA: TGTGCCAGCAGCCCATACGCGGTGCGGACCTCGAACACTGAAGCTTTCTTT. As protein: CASSPYAVRTSNTEAFF.

This chain links TRBV4-2 with TRBJ2-5; TRBD2 agrees at 14 bases. The germline V gene has CDR1 LGHNA and CDR2 YNFKEQ. The CDR3 loop spans 17 amino acids. The ends lost 2 bases at V and 4 bases at J; junction bases unmatched: 6. The CDR3 coding sequence is TGTGCCAGCAGCCAAAAGACTAGCGGGGGGGCCAGAGAGACCCAGTACTTC. Translation: CASSQKTSGGARETQYF.

This clonotype was seen only once. This chain links TRBV4-3 with TRBJ2-7; D is unclear. This CDR3 region has 14 residues. V was shortened by 0 bases and J by 7 bases, with 13 bases between the two germline ends. Germline-derived CDR1 and CDR2 are LGHNA and YSLEER. The CDR3 nucleotides read TGCGCCAGCAGCCAAGATTACGCCGGTTGTGAGCAGTACTTC. The encoded protein is CASSQDYAGCEQYF.